One sample yielded the 30 T cell receptor beta chains listed below, sequenced in a study of T cell responses to AZD1222 COVID-19 vaccine (dated by TCRdb to the early 2020s). The time point label of this sample denotes: about 28 days (+/-7) after the second vaccine dose. Libraries were made using the immunoSEQ multiplex PCR assay. The table was pulled from immuneACCESS by TCRdb, which kept in-frame rearrangements only. Such tables lose some clones; where checked, under half of the loss comes from unresolved V genes, and the rest has no known cause. The sample table holds about 120,000 clones, of which about 86% were seen once. The top ten hold around 17% of the sample. The sample consisted of peripheral blood, taken 28 days after the second AZD1222 dose. The receptors derive from an adult who received the AZD1222 COVID-19 vaccine.

The chain carries TRBV2 and TRBJ2-5; TRBD2 matches 7 bases. The CDR3 extends over 13 amino acids. In germline, CDR1 is SNHLY, CDR2 FYNNEI. V trimming: 4 bases; J trimming: 9 bases; junction bases outside the gene matches: 8. CDR3 coding DNA: TGTGCCAGCAGTGCGCGAGCGGGATGGCCCCAGTACTTC. Amino acids: CASSARAGWPQYF. The whole variable domain, remainder taken from reference TRBV2 and TRBJ2-5, is EPEVTQTPSHQVTQMGQEVILRCVPISNHLYFYWYRQILGQKVEFLVSFYNNEISEKSEIFDDQFSVERPDGSNFTLKIRSTKLEDSAMYFCASSARAGWPQYFGPGTRLLVL.

The rearrangement links TRBV18 to TRBJ1-4, with D perhaps TRBD1 (6 bases). V was trimmed by 5 bases and J by 1 base, leaving 11 bases between them. The CDR3 contains 15 residues. The germline V gene encodes CDR1 KGHSH and CDR2 LQKENI. CDR3 loop: CASSSTGLTNEKLFF. The DNA of the CDR3 is TGTGCCAGCTCATCTACAGGGTTAACTAATGAAAAACTGTTTTTT.

The V gene is TRBV12-3 or TRBV12-4, the J gene TRBJ1-4; D is undetermined. Trimming removed 5 bases at V and 6 bases at J, with 7 bases between. The CDR3 has 12 amino acids. For the CDR3, the DNA is TGTGCCAGCAGTGGCGGTTATGAAAAACTGTTTTTT. Its protein is CASSGGYEKLFF.

The chain carries TRBV2 and TRBJ2-1; no clear D. This CDR3 is built from 12 residues. The germline V and J ends were trimmed by 8 bases and 7 bases, with 12 bases remaining between them. Germline V lookup: CDR1 SNHLY, CDR2 FYNNEI. The CDR3 DNA sequence: TGTGCCAGCTGGAGTCCGATTAATGAGCAGTTCTTC. Its protein is CASWSPINEQFF.

The genes are TRBV10-3 and TRBJ1-2, with TRBD1 matching over 12 bases. Germline CDR1 ENHRY, CDR2 SYGVKD. V lost 8 bases, J lost 4 bases, and 8 bases stayed unmatched. The CDR3 spans 15 residues. The CDR3 DNA is TGTGCCATCGCAAGAGTGGGACAGGGGGCCTATGGCTACACCTTC. Translation gives CAIARVGQGAYGYTF.

The gene calls are TRBV27 and TRBJ1-2; a possible D gene is TRBD1 (5 bases). The CDR3 contains 13 residues. Trimming pared 6 bases from V and 0 bases from J, leaving 8 bases between. CDR1 and CDR2 (germline): MNHEY, SMNVEV (reference sequence). The DNA of the CDR3 is TGTGCCAGCAGGCGGGACGCTAACTATGGCTACACCTTC. It specifies CASRRDANYGYTF.

The rearrangement uses TRBV6-5 and TRBJ1-4, with D maybe TRBD1 (5 bases). V lost 0 bases and J lost 5, with 10 bases in between. Germline V gene data show CDR1 as MNHEY and CDR2 as SVGAGI. The CDR3 totals 15 residues. CDR3 region: CASSYSQGINEKLFF. The CDR3 nucleotides read TGTGCCAGCAGTTACTCGCAGGGCATAAATGAAAAACTGTTTTTT.

The V and J genes are TRBV11-2 and TRBJ2-7; 7 bases map to TRBD1. This CDR3 has 13 amino acids. V shed 7 bases and J 7 bases; nucleotides not matched to a gene: 10. Germline CDR1 is SGHAT and CDR2 is FQNNGV. CDR3 coding DNA: TGTGCCAGCACCCCGGGACAGTCGAGGGAGCAGTACTTC. This gives the protein CASTPGQSREQYF. The full variable domain, with the rest looked up from reference TRBV11-2 and TRBJ2-7, is EAGVAQSPRYKIIEKRQSVAFWCNPISGHATLYWYQQILGQGPKLLIQFQNNGVVDDSQLPKDRFSAERLKGVDSTLKIQPAKLEDSAVYLCASTPGQSREQYFGPGTRLTVT.

This chain uses TRBV21-1 with TRBJ1-4. TRBV21-1 is a pseudogene segment. CDR3 length equals 16 residues. CDR3 in DNA: TGTGCCAGCAGCCCCCCGCGGGACGCAACTAATGAAAAACTGTTTTTT. This translates into CASSPPRDATNEKLFF.

V usage is TRBV28 and J usage is TRBJ1-5, with TRBD1 as a possible D gene (5 bases). Germline V gene sequence: CDR1 MDHEN, CDR2 SYDVKM. V was shortened by 3 bases and J by 6 bases, with 18 bases between the two germline ends. This CDR3 has 16 amino acids. This CDR3 reads CASSFIRLLRGQPQHF. The CDR3 nucleotides read TGTGCCAGCAGTTTTATTCGCCTCTTAAGGGGTCAGCCCCAGCATTTT. Supplemented by reference TRBV28 and TRBJ1-5, the full variable domain reads DVKVTQSSRYLVKRTGEKVFLECVQDMDHENMFWYRQDPGLGLRLIYFSYDVKMKEKGDIPEGYSVSREKKERFSLILESASTNQTSMYLCASSFIRLLRGQPQHFGDGTRLSIL.

The rearrangement uses TRBV7-2 and TRBJ1-2; 9 bases align to TRBD1. The CDR3 is 15 amino acids. The V segment lost 4 bases and the J segment 7 bases; nucleotides outside the gene matches: 10. Germline assignment: CDR1 SGHTA and CDR2 FQGNSA. CDR3 amino acids: CASSYAGTGWGGYTF. The CDR3 DNA sequence: TGTGCCAGCAGCTATGCCGGGACAGGGTGGGGTGGCTACACCTTC.

This CDR3 reads CASSAGQGANEQFF. CDR3 nucleotide sequence: TGTGCCAGCAGTGCCGGACAGGGGGCCAATGAGCAGTTCTTC. The chain has TRBV28 and TRBJ2-1; 11 bases are a match to TRBD1. V dropped 5 bases and J dropped 6; count of bases not matched to a gene: 3. This CDR3 contains 14 residues. In germline, CDR1 is MDHEN, CDR2 SYDVKM. Based on the CDR3 plus reference TRBV28 and TRBJ2-1, the full variable domain is DVKVTQSSRYLVKRTGEKVFLECVQDMDHENMFWYRQDPGLGLRLIYFSYDVKMKEKGDIPEGYSVSREKKERFSLILESASTNQTSMYLCASSAGQGANEQFFGPGTRLTVL.

This sequence joins TRBV9 and TRBJ2-7, with 7 bases lining up with TRBD1. In germline, CDR1 is SGDLS, CDR2 YYNGEE. CDR3 length equals 15 residues. Trimming at V came to 5 bases and at J to 4 bases, leaving 12 bases not matched to a gene. The DNA for the CDR3 is TGTGCCAGCAGTATAGGGGGCGGTCCCCTTTACGAGCAGTACTTC. It encodes CASSIGGGPLYEQYF.

The genes are TRBV12-5 and TRBJ2-3; 9 positions match TRBD1. V dropped 6 bases and J dropped 5; count of bases not matched to a gene: 3. CDR3 length: 13 amino acids. The germline CDR1 and CDR2 sequences are LGHNT and FRNRAP. As DNA, the CDR3 is TGTGCTAGTGGGACAGGGGGAGGAGATACGCAGTATTTT. Translated, it gives CASGTGGGDTQYF.

This rearrangement joins TRBV19 to TRBJ2-7; TRBD2 matches at 8 bases. The germline gives CDR1 LNHDA, CDR2 SQIVND (reference sequence). The CDR3 spans 14 residues. The ends lost 4 bases at V and 4 bases at J; junction bases unmatched: 6. CDR3 amino acids: CASSNRGGGYEQYF. Written as DNA, the CDR3 is TGTGCCAGTAGTAACCGGGGGGGTGGTTACGAGCAGTACTTC.

The genes are TRBV5-1 and TRBJ1-6, with TRBD1 matching 8 bases. The CDR3 is 15 residues long. The ends lost 4 bases at V and 7 bases at J; junction bases unmatched: 7. Germline V gene lookup returns CDR1 SGHRS and CDR2 YFSETQ. CDR3 in DNA: TGCGCCAGCAGCCCAGGACAGGGAAACAATTCACCCCTCCACTTT. This translates into CASSPGQGNNSPLHF. Together with reference TRBV5-1 and TRBJ1-6, the CDR3 gives the full variable domain: KAGVTQTPRYLIKTRGQQVTLSCSPISGHRSVSWYQQTPGQGLQFLFEYFSETQRNKGNFPGRFSGRQFSNSRSEMNVSTLELGDSALYLCASSPGQGNNSPLHFGNGTRLTVT.

The rearrangement joins TRBV13 to TRBJ2-1, with 7 bases aligning to TRBD2. With 5 bases clipped from V and 0 bases from J, the junction kept 7 bases outside the gene matches. CDR3 size: 16 residues. Germline V gene data show CDR1 as PRHDT and CDR2 as FYEKMQ (reference sequence). CDR3 coding DNA: TGTGCCAGCAGCCATCGGGGCGGGAGCTCCTACAATGAGCAGTTCTTC. This sequence encodes CASSHRGGSSYNEQFF.

The rearrangement joins TRBV6-5 to TRBJ1-1, with D possibly being TRBD1 (5 bases). CDR3 length: 14 amino acids. The germline V and J ends were trimmed by 6 bases and 3 bases, with 14 bases remaining between them. Germline V gives CDR1 MNHEY, CDR2 SVGAGI. In DNA, the CDR3 is TGTGCCAGCAGAATCGGACATTCTTACACTGAAGCTTTCTTT. Residues: CASRIGHSYTEAFF.

The CDR3 nucleotides read TGTGCCACCGCCAAACAGGGTTCTCCTGAAGCTTTCTTT. Protein sequence: CATAKQGSPEAFF. The J gene is TRBJ1-1, the V gene TRBV6-6, with D perhaps TRBD1 (6 bases). V lost 10 bases and J lost 6, with 18 bases in between. Germline CDR1 reads MNHNY; CDR2 reads SVGAGI (reference sequence). The length of the CDR3 is 13 residues.

The chain recombines TRBV12-3 or TRBV12-4 with TRBJ1-1; the D is unclear. The V gene lost 6 bases and the J gene lost 10 bases, with 12 bases spanning the gap. This CDR3 region has 11 residues. Written as DNA, the CDR3 is TGTGCCAGCAGCCAGAGGGAGGGAGCTTTCTTT. It codes for CASSQREGAFF.

V usage is TRBV10-1 and J usage is TRBJ2-1; 10 bases align to TRBD2. V shed 6 bases and J 8 bases; nucleotides not matched to a gene: 7. The CDR3 has 14 amino acids. Germline V gene lookup returns CDR1 WNHNN and CDR2 SYGVQD (reference sequence). The CDR3 DNA reads as TGCGCCAGCAGCCCGGGACTAGCGCCCGATGAGCAGTTCTTC. Amino acids: CASSPGLAPDEQFF.

This clone turned up a few times. CDR3: CASSDGGGASTDTQYF. Here the CDR3 DNA reads TGTGCCAGCAGTGACGGCGGGGGAGCTAGCACAGATACGCAGTATTTT. The rearrangement links TRBV6-4 to TRBJ2-3, with 7 bases that match TRBD2. The CDR3 loop spans 16 amino acids. Germline V gene sequence: CDR1 MRHNA, CDR2 SNTAGT. With V trimmed by 2 bases and J by 0 bases, 5 bases remained unmatched.

This clone has a single count. The rearrangement links TRBV10-3 to TRBJ1-4; 7 positions match TRBD1. The CDR3 is made up of 15 amino acids. V lost 3 bases and J lost 8; bases outside the gene matches: 9. From germline, CDR1 is ENHRY and CDR2 SYGVKD. CDR3 sequence: CAISESRGLGEKLFF. CDR3 nucleotides: TGTGCCATCAGTGAATCGAGGGGGCTAGGGGAAAAACTGTTTTTT.

This chain uses TRBV20-1 with TRBJ2-1, with D hard to call. This CDR3 has 10 amino acids. Germline CDR1 reads DFQATT; CDR2 reads SNEGSKA (reference sequence). The V gene lost 1 base and the J gene lost 9 bases, with 4 bases spanning the gap. The CDR3 DNA sequence: TGCAGTGCTAGAGTATCTGAGCAGTTCTTC. It codes for CSARVSEQFF.

The chain couples TRBV27 to TRBJ2-7; 8 bases are a match to TRBD2. The ends lost 5 bases at V and 6 bases at J; junction bases unmatched: 6. In germline, CDR1 is MNHEY, CDR2 SMNVEV (reference sequence). This CDR3 comprises 13 residues. In DNA form, the CDR3 reads TGTGCCAGCAGTGGCGCGGGAGGTAGCGAGCAGTACTTC. Translated: CASSGAGGSEQYF.

The DNA of the CDR3 is TGTGCCAGCAGCTTAGAAATAGGGGCCACTGAAGCTTTCTTT. This encodes CASSLEIGATEAFF. This chain connects TRBV7-6 to TRBJ1-1; D may be TRBD1 (5 bases). CDR1 and CDR2 from the germline V gene are SGHVS and FNYEAQ. V gave up 1 base and J gave up 4 bases, with 10 bases separating them. This CDR3 has 14 residues. Drawing the rest from reference TRBV7-6 and TRBJ1-1, the complete variable domain is GAGVSQSPRYKVTKRGQDVALRCDPISGHVSLYWYRQALGQGPEFLTYFNYEAQQDKSGLPNDRFSAERPEGSISTLTIQRTEQRDSAMYRCASSLEIGATEAFFGQGTRLTVV.

The chain uses TRBV7-9 and TRBJ2-3; 10 bases are a match to TRBD1. The CDR3 is 13 amino acids. Germline CDR1 and CDR2: SEHNR and FQNEAQ (reference sequence). V dropped 8 bases and J dropped 4; count of bases not matched to a gene: 3. CDR3: CASGTGEADTQYF. The CDR3 DNA reads TGTGCCAGCGGGACAGGGGAGGCAGATACGCAGTATTTT.

This clone has only a few counts. The J gene is TRBJ1-6, the V gene TRBV6-5, with D perhaps matching TRBD1 (5 bases). Trimming removed 0 bases at V and 7 bases at J, with 7 bases between. This CDR3 region has 14 residues. Germline CDR1 MNHEY, CDR2 SVGAGI. The CDR3 nucleotides are TGTGCCAGCAGTTACTCGGGGGAAAATTCACCCCTCCACTTT. Translating gives CASSYSGENSPLHF.

This rearrangement joins TRBV5-1 to TRBJ1-2; D not certain. Germline V CDR1 and CDR2: SGHRS, YFSETQ. This CDR3 is 15 amino acids long. The V end lost 0 bases, the J end lost 4 bases, and 13 bases lay between the germline ends. The CDR3 loop reads CASSLVLDGTYGYTF. Written as DNA, the CDR3 is TGCGCCAGCAGCTTGGTATTGGACGGAACCTATGGCTACACCTTC.

V and J are TRBV5-1 and TRBJ1-4, with 8 bases fitting TRBD1. Germline CDR1 reads SGHRS; CDR2 reads YFSETQ. This CDR3 is 16 amino acids long. V dropped 5 bases and J dropped 2; count of bases not matched to a gene: 8. The CDR3 bases are TGCGCCAGCAGACTCGGGACAGGACGCACTAATGAAAAACTGTTTTTT. Its protein is CASRLGTGRTNEKLFF. The full variable domain, completed using reference TRBV5-1 and TRBJ1-4, is KAGVTQTPRYLIKTRGQQVTLSCSPISGHRSVSWYQQTPGQGLQFLFEYFSETQRNKGNFPGRFSGRQFSNSRSEMNVSTLELGDSALYLCASRLGTGRTNEKLFFGSGTQLSVL.